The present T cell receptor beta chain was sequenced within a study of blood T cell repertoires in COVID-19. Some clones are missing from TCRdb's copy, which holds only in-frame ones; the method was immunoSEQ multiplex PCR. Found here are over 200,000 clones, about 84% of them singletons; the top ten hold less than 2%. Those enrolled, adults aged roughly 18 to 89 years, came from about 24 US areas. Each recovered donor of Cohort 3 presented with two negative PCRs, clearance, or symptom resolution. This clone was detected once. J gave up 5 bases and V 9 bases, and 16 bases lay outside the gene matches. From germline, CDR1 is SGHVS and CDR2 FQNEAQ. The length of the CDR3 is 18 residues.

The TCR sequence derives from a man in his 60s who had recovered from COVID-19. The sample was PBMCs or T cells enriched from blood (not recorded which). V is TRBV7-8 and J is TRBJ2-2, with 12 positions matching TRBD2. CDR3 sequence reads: CASREWASGGARTGELFF. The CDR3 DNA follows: TGTGCCAGTCGTGAGTGGGCTAGCGGGGGGGCCCGGACCGGGGAGCTGTTTTTT.